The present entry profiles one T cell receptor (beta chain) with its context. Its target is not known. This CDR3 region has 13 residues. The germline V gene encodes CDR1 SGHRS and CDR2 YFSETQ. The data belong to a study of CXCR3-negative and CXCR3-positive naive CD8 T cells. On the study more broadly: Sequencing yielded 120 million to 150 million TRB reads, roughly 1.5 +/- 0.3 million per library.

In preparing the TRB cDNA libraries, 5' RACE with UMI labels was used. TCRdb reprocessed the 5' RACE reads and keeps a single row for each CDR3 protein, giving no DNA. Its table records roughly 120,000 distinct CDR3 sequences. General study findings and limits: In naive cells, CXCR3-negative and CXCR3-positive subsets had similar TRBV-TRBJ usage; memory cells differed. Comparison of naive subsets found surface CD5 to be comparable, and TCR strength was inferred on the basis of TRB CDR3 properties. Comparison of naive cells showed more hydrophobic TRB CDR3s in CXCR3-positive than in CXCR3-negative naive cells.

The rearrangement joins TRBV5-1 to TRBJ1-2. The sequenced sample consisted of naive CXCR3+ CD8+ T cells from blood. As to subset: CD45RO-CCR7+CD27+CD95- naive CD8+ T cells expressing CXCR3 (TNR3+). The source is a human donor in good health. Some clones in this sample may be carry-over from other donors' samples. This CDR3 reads CASSSERYGGYTF. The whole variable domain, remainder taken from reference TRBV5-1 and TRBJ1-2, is KAGVTQTPRYLIKTRGQQVTLSCSPISGHRSVSWYQQTPGQGLQFLFEYFSETQRNKGNFPGRFSGRQFSNSRSEMNVSTLELGDSALYLCASSSERYGGYTFGSGTRLTVV.